The 32 T cell receptor beta chains below all came from one sample that was sequenced in a study of blood T cell repertoires in COVID-19. The data were produced by immunoSEQ multiplex PCR, yet TCRdb's version contains in-frame clones alone and is incomplete. The sample includes about 150,000 clones, approximately 86% seen only once; the top ten take approximately 0.98%. What was sequenced was peripheral blood. These receptors all come from a woman between 50 and 59 years old with acute or convalescent COVID-19.

The V gene is TRBV27, the J gene TRBJ1-6; 9 bases map to TRBD1. The CDR3 runs 17 residues. Losses at the gene ends were 7 bases for V and 8 bases for J; bases not matched to a gene: 15. CDR1 is MNHEY, CDR2 SMNVEV, per germline (reference sequence). CDR3 DNA sequence: TGTGCCAGCACCAGAAAGAGCAGCGGGACAGGGTATTCACCCCTCCACTTT. Its translation: CASTRKSSGTGYSPLHF.

The V call is TRBV10-1, the J call TRBJ2-3; perhaps TRBD2 as D (6 bases). The CDR3 is made up of 15 amino acids. Germline V gives CDR1 WNHNN, CDR2 SYGVQD (reference sequence). The V end lost 3 bases, the J end lost 0 bases, and 10 bases lay between the germline ends. Here the CDR3 DNA reads TGCGCCAGCAGTGATGTGGCGGGAAGCACAGATACGCAGTATTTT. This gives the protein CASSDVAGSTDTQYF.

This clone was detected once. CDR3 residues: CASSCPGTSGAPNEQYF. CDR3 bases: TGCGCCAGCAGCTGTCCCGGGACTAGCGGGGCTCCCAACGAGCAGTACTTC. The chain joins TRBV5-1 to TRBJ2-7, with 13 nucleotides matching TRBD2. Looked up from germline, CDR1 is SGHRS and CDR2 is YFSETQ. The CDR3 has 17 residues. V was clipped by 3 bases and J by 5 bases; unmatched bases: 11.

J is TRBJ2-7 and V is TRBV13; TRBD1 is a possible D gene (5 bases). Germline CDR1 and CDR2: PRHDT and FYEKMQ (reference sequence). The CDR3 spans 13 residues. Trimming removed 1 base at V and 6 bases at J, with 10 bases between. CDR3 DNA sequence: TGTGCCAGCAGCTTAGAGGCAGGGCGCGAGCAGTACTTC. Amino acid sequence: CASSLEAGREQYF. The full variable domain, with the rest looked up from reference TRBV13 and TRBJ2-7, is AAGVIQSPRHLIKEKRETATLKCYPIPRHDTVYWYQQGPGQDPQFLISFYEKMQSDKGSIPDRFSAQQFSDYHSELNMSSLELGDSALYFCASSLEAGREQYFGPGTRLTVT.

The V call is TRBV6-1, the J call TRBJ1-5, with D possibly matching TRBD1 (5 bases). Deletions cut 4 bases from V and 4 bases from J, with 20 bases between. CDR3 length: 17 amino acids. CDR1 and CDR2 from the germline V gene are MNHNS and SASEGT. The CDR3 protein is CASSGALGRGGNQPQHF. The CDR3 DNA sequence: TGTGCCAGCAGTGGGGCCCTTGGGAGGGGAGGGAATCAGCCCCAGCATTTT.

The CDR3 nucleotides read TGTGCCAGCAGCGTGGGCCCAGGGCGGGGAACTGAAGCTTTCTTT. It specifies CASSVGPGRGTEAFF. The chain uses TRBV9 and TRBJ1-1; tentatively, D is TRBD1 (5 bases). The CDR3 has 15 amino acids. Trimming removed 2 bases at V and 5 bases at J, with 16 bases between. From germline, CDR1 is SGDLS and CDR2 YYNGEE.

The chain couples TRBV11-3 to TRBJ2-7, with D perhaps matching TRBD2 (5 bases). V shed 0 bases and J shed 5 bases, with 11 bases lying between them. CDR3 length: 14 amino acids. Looked up from germline, CDR1 is SGHNT and CDR2 is YENEEA. The CDR3 DNA reads TGTGCCAGCAGCTTAGAGGGAATGGGAGACGAGCAGTACTTC. The encoded protein is CASSLEGMGDEQYF.

The chain joins TRBV11-2 to TRBJ1-5; TRBD1 aligns across 7 bases. The length of the CDR3 is 15 residues. V shed 4 bases and J 1 base; nucleotides not matched to a gene: 4. The V gene's germline CDR1 is SGHAT and CDR2 FQNNGV. CDR3 DNA sequence: TGTGCCAGCAGCTCTACAGGGGCCAGCAATCAGCCCCAGCATTTT. Its translation: CASSSTGASNQPQHF.

Points on this clone: At the DNA level, this CDR3 is encoded by other sequences in the same sample as well. The chain recombines TRBV9 with TRBJ1-5; no clear D. Germline V gene data show CDR1 as SGDLS and CDR2 as YYNGEE. With 1 base removed from V and 0 bases from J, the gap between germline ends came to 8 bases. CDR3 length: 15 amino acids. The CDR3 protein is CASSVSGDSNQPQHF. The CDR3 nucleotides are TGTGCCAGCAGCGTAAGTGGAGATAGCAATCAGCCCCAGCATTTT.

The chain recombines TRBV6-4 with TRBJ2-1, with 9 bases aligning to TRBD2. CDR1 MRHNA and CDR2 SNTAGT come from the germline V gene. The V gene end was trimmed by 6 bases and the J gene end by 8 bases; junction bases not matched to a gene: 8. The length of the CDR3 is 14 residues. This CDR3 is CASRVAGDRDEQFF. CDR3 sequence (DNA): TGTGCCAGCAGGGTAGCGGGAGACAGGGATGAGCAGTTCTTC.

The chain combines TRBV2 with TRBJ1-2; D perhaps matches TRBD1 (6 bases). Between the trimmed V and J ends, which lost 4 bases and 4 bases, there was a span of 7 bases. This CDR3 contains 12 residues. In germline, CDR1 is SNHLY, CDR2 FYNNEI. As DNA, the CDR3 is TGTGCCAGCAGTGCAGGGGCCTATGGCTACACCTTC. Protein sequence: CASSAGAYGYTF.

This chain connects TRBV7-6 to TRBJ2-2, with a tentative D call TRBD1 (5 bases). Trimming removed 1 base at V and 2 bases at J, with 8 bases between. The CDR3 has 15 residues. CDR1 and CDR2 (germline): SGHVS, FNYEAQ. The CDR3 loop is CASSLDQGNTGELFF. The CDR3 DNA is TGTGCCAGCAGCTTAGATCAGGGTAACACCGGGGAGCTGTTTTTT.

The chain links TRBV6-5 to TRBJ2-7, with 12 bases aligning to TRBD2. The CDR3 is made up of 14 amino acids. Per germline, CDR1 MNHEY and CDR2 SVGAGI. The ends lost 7 bases at V and 3 bases at J; junction bases unmatched: 4. The CDR3 sequence is CASNGLAGFYEQYF. CDR3 bases: TGTGCCAGCAATGGACTAGCGGGGTTCTACGAGCAGTACTTC.

This clone was recorded once. V and J are TRBV11-2 and TRBJ2-3; D gene unclear. The V gene lost 4 bases and the J gene lost 1 base, with 9 bases spanning the gap. CDR3 size: 14 residues. Germline CDR1 reads SGHAT; CDR2 reads FQNNGV. The CDR3, as DNA: TGTGCCAGCAGCTCGCTACTGGGCACAGATACGCAGTATTTT. This sequence encodes CASSSLLGTDTQYF.

The gene calls are TRBV27 and TRBJ2-6; maybe TRBD1 (6 bases). The V gene's germline CDR1 is MNHEY and CDR2 SMNVEV (reference sequence). The germline V and J ends were trimmed by 5 bases and 2 bases, with 16 bases remaining between them. The CDR3 runs to 17 residues. The CDR3 sequence is CASSGTNRPTGANVLTF. In DNA form, the CDR3 reads TGTGCCAGCAGTGGGACAAATCGACCTACTGGGGCCAACGTCCTGACTTTC. The full variable domain, with the rest looked up from reference TRBV27 and TRBJ2-6, is EAQVTQNPRYLITVTGKKLTVTCSQNMNHEYMSWYRQDPGLGLRQIYYSMNVEVTDKGDVPEGYKVSRKEKRNFPLILESPSPNQTSLYFCASSGTNRPTGANVLTFGAGSRLTVL.

This clone was detected only a few times. The V gene is TRBV24-1, the J gene TRBJ2-5; TRBD2 aligns across 10 bases. Germline V gene sequence: CDR1 KGHDR, CDR2 SFDVKD. J gave up 2 bases and V 2 bases, and 4 bases lay outside the gene matches. CDR3 size: 16 residues. The CDR3 spells CATSDSLAGAQETQYF. The CDR3 bases are TGTGCCACCAGTGATTCCCTAGCGGGAGCTCAAGAGACCCAGTACTTC.

The gene calls are TRBV19 and TRBJ2-2, with a weak D call TRBD2 (6 bases). CDR3 length: 16 amino acids. V was shortened by 4 bases and J by 3 bases, with 15 bases between the two germline ends. Germline V lookup: CDR1 LNHDA, CDR2 SQIVND (reference sequence). CDR3 coding DNA: TGTGCCAGTAGTAAATGGGACTCCTCTTACACCGGGGAGCTGTTTTTT. It specifies CASSKWDSSYTGELFF. The entire variable domain, with the rest obtained from reference TRBV19 and TRBJ2-2, is as follows: DGGITQSPKYLFRKEGQNVTLSCEQNLNHDAMYWYRQDPGQGLRLIYYSQIVNDFQKGDIAEGYSVSREKKESFPLTVTSAQKNPTAFYLCASSKWDSSYTGELFFGEGSRLTVL.

The chain joins TRBV19 to TRBJ1-2; the D gene is possibly TRBD1 (5 bases). The CDR3 extends over 15 amino acids. CDR1 and CDR2 (germline): LNHDA, SQIVND (reference sequence). V shed 0 bases and J shed 5 bases, with 13 bases lying between them. Here the CDR3 reads CASSIEDTGLYGYTF. The DNA of the CDR3 is TGTGCCAGTAGTATAGAGGACACCGGCCTATATGGCTACACCTTC.

This clone was recorded once. This chain links TRBV10-3 with TRBJ2-3; 13 nucleotides agree with TRBD2. CDR3 length: 18 amino acids. V lost 1 base and J lost 1; bases outside the gene matches: 5. Germline CDR1 reads ENHRY; CDR2 reads SYGVKD. This chain's CDR3 is CAISEFGTSGVGTDTQYF. The CDR3 DNA reads TGTGCCATCAGTGAGTTTGGGACTAGCGGGGTGGGCACAGATACGCAGTATTTT.

The chain joins TRBV27 to TRBJ2-3; possibly TRBD2 for D (5 bases). The ends were cut back, 0 bases at V and 6 bases at J, with 10 bases in the middle. Germline lookup yields CDR1 MNHEY and CDR2 SMNVEV (reference sequence). This CDR3 spans 14 amino acids. The CDR3: CASSLSGSTDTQYF. The CDR3 DNA reads TGTGCCAGCAGTTTATCGGGGAGTACGGATACGCAGTATTTT.

The rearrangement uses TRBV10-1 and TRBJ2-1; TRBD2 might be the D (6 bases). CDR3 length equals 17 residues. The V end was cut by 0 bases, the J end by 5 bases, with 17 bases between. CDR1 and CDR2 from the germline V gene are WNHNN and SYGVQD (reference sequence). The CDR3 loop reads CASSESSSGEIDNEQFF. The CDR3 coding sequence is TGCGCCAGCAGTGAGTCGTCATCGGGAGAAATAGACAATGAGCAGTTCTTC.

The V call is TRBV2, the J call TRBJ1-5; TRBD1 matches at 8 bases. CDR1 is SNHLY and CDR2 is FYNNEI in the germline V gene. This CDR3 spans 15 amino acids. Trimming at V came to 8 bases and at J to 2 bases, leaving 8 bases not matched to a gene. The CDR3 coding sequence is TGTGCCAGCGAAAAAGACAGGGGCGGCAATCAGCCCCAGCATTTT. This translates into CASEKDRGGNQPQHF.

This rearrangement joins TRBV7-3 to TRBJ2-1; 7 nucleotides agree with TRBD1. Looked up from germline, CDR1 is SGHTA and CDR2 is FQGTGA. Losses at the gene ends were 5 bases for V and 5 bases for J; bases not matched to a gene: 9. This CDR3 contains 15 residues. Written as DNA, the CDR3 is TGTGCCAGCAGCCAAAGGGGGCGGAGCAACAATGAGCAGTTCTTC. It is translated as CASSQRGRSNNEQFF.

The chain couples TRBV6-5 to TRBJ2-3; possible D gene TRBD2, 5 bases. V was clipped by 4 bases and J by 1 base, with 12 bases between them. CDR3 length: 15 residues. Germline CDR1 MNHEY, CDR2 SVGAGI. Here the CDR3 reads CASSWAGVGTDTQYF. The CDR3 DNA reads TGTGCCAGCAGTTGGGCCGGGGTGGGCACAGATACGCAGTATTTT.

The V gene is TRBV5-1, the J gene TRBJ1-2, with 7 bases identical to TRBD1. CDR3 size: 15 residues. J lost 5 bases, V lost 0 bases, and 7 bases had no gene match. Germline V lookup: CDR1 SGHRS, CDR2 YFSETQ. CDR3 nucleotide sequence: TGCGCCAGCAGCTTGGGGGGACAGCCACAATATGGCTACACCTTC. Its translation: CASSLGGQPQYGYTF.

This rearrangement joins TRBV2 to TRBJ2-2; D not certain. The length of the CDR3 is 12 residues. Germline CDR1 is SNHLY and CDR2 is FYNNEI. V shed 6 bases and J shed 6 bases, with 8 bases lying between them. CDR3 in DNA: TGTGCCAGCAGGCTGAGGCCCGGGGAGCTGTTTTTT. It encodes CASRLRPGELFF.

The chain uses TRBV29-1 and TRBJ1-2; D is perhaps TRBD1 (6 bases). V was clipped by 6 bases and J by 7 bases, with 18 bases between them. CDR1 SQVTM and CDR2 ANQGSEA come from the germline V gene. This CDR3 spans 13 amino acids. DNA of the CDR3: TGCAGCGTAAACCCTCAGGGGTTTGGTGGCTACACCTTC. Protein product: CSVNPQGFGGYTF.

This clone has just one count. V and J are TRBV4-1 and TRBJ1-1; D is ambiguous. Germline V gene data show CDR1 as MGHRA and CDR2 as YSYEKL. V was shortened by 0 bases and J by 12 bases, with 17 bases between the two germline ends. The CDR3 has 14 residues. The CDR3 loop reads CASSQDGETSLSFF. CDR3 coding DNA: TGCGCCAGCAGCCAAGATGGTGAGACATCGTTGTCTTTCTTT.

This chain links TRBV3-1 (or the pseudogene TRBV3-2) with TRBJ1-2; weak D call: TRBD1 (6 bases). V lost 4 bases and J lost 4, with 7 bases in between. The CDR3 consists of 12 residues. From germline, CDR1 is LGHDT and CDR2 YNNKEL (reference sequence). The CDR3 sequence is CASSPDSYGYTF. DNA for the CDR3: TGTGCCAGCAGCCCGGACAGCTATGGCTACACCTTC.

The CDR3 DNA follows: TGTGCCAGCAGTCCCCGGGACAGGGGGCCAGATGAAAAACTGTTTTTT. Protein product: CASSPRDRGPDEKLFF. The V and J genes are TRBV7-9 and TRBJ1-4, with 12 bases identical to TRBD1. Per germline, CDR1 SEHNR and CDR2 FQNEAQ (reference sequence). V gave up 6 bases and J gave up 6 bases; unmatched junction bases: 8. The CDR3 is 16 residues long.

J is TRBJ2-7 and V is TRBV5-1; 9 bases agree with TRBD2. Germline V lookup: CDR1 SGHRS, CDR2 YFSETQ. Trimming took 2 bases from V and 5 from J; bases not matched to a gene: 5. The CDR3 loop spans 14 amino acids. The CDR3 region is CASSLLAGADEQYF. DNA for the CDR3: TGCGCCAGCAGCTTATTAGCGGGAGCTGACGAGCAGTACTTC. The whole variable domain, remainder taken from reference TRBV5-1 and TRBJ2-7, is KAGVTQTPRYLIKTRGQQVTLSCSPISGHRSVSWYQQTPGQGLQFLFEYFSETQRNKGNFPGRFSGRQFSNSRSEMNVSTLELGDSALYLCASSLLAGADEQYFGPGTRLTVT.

The chain has TRBV5-4 and TRBJ2-3, with TRBD2 as a possible D gene (5 bases). In germline, CDR1 is SGHNT, CDR2 YYREEE (reference sequence). The CDR3 is 15 amino acids. Trimming shortened V by 6 bases and J by 3 bases, and 17 bases separated the two germline ends. CDR3 protein: CASTYRGSSTDTQYF. The DNA for the CDR3 is TGTGCCAGCACTTATAGAGGGAGCTCAACAGATACGCAGTATTTT. The full variable domain, with the rest looked up from reference TRBV5-4 and TRBJ2-3, is ETGVTQSPTHLIKTRGQQVTLRCSSQSGHNTVSWYQQALGQGPQFIFQYYREEENGRGNFPPRFSGLQFPNYSSELNVNALELDDSALYLCASTYRGSSTDTQYFGPGTRLTVL.